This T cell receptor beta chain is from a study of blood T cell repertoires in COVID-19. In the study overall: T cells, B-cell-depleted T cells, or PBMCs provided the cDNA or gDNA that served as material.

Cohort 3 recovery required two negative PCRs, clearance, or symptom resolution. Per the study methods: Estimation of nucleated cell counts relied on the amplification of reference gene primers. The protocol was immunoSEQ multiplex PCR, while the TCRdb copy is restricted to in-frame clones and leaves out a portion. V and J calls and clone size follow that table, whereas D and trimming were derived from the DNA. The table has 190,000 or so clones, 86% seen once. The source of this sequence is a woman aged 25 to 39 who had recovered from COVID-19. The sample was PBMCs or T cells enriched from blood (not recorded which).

The CDR3 DNA reads as TGTGCCAGCAATTTCCGGGAGCGAACCGGGGAGCTGTTTTTT. Translation: CASNFRERTGELFF. The rearrangement links TRBV2 to TRBJ2-2; D possibly corresponds to TRBD2 (6 bases). The CDR3 spans 14 residues. The germline gives CDR1 SNHLY, CDR2 FYNNEI. V was cut by 7 bases and J by 5 bases, with 14 bases left in between.